These 11 T cell receptor beta chains share one sample of origin, sequenced in a study of CD8+ T cells in alopecia areata. Reverse transcription of extracted RNA yielded cDNA, which provided the sequencing template. Data came from immunoSEQ multiplex PCR; TCRdb stores just in-frame clones and leaves some out. The profile shows about 97,000 clones, roughly two fifths of them singletons. Input material: CD4+ T cells sorted from blood. Receptors originate from a human donor with alopecia areata.

This clone was detected a few times. This sequence joins TRBV2 and TRBJ2-2; 9 nucleotides match TRBD2. Germline loops: CDR1 SNHLY, CDR2 FYNNEI. This CDR3 is built from 16 residues. The junction had 5 bases not matched to a gene; V was cut back by 2 bases and J by 4 bases. DNA of the CDR3: TGTGCCAGCAGTGAACTCGCGGGAGGGTCCACCGGGGAGCTGTTTTTT. Translating it yields CASSELAGGSTGELFF.

The rearrangement links TRBV12-5 to TRBJ2-3; no firm D call. Trimming shortened V by 5 bases and J by 2 bases, and 5 bases separated the two germline ends. The CDR3 covers 12 residues. Germline V CDR1 and CDR2: LGHNT, FRNRAP. CDR3 amino acids: CASGPSTDTQYF. CDR3 coding DNA: TGTGCTAGTGGTCCCTCCACAGATACGCAGTATTTT.

As regards this clone: Relative to the germline gene, one junction end is altered; a read error may explain this. The rearrangement uses TRBV2 and TRBJ2-7; tentatively, D is TRBD1 (6 bases). Per germline, CDR1 SNHLY and CDR2 FYNNEI. The CDR3 is 12 residues long. The CDR3 region has the DNA TGTGCCAGCAGCCACAGGGATCCCAGTAGGGACTTC. Protein: CASSHRDPSRDF. Complete variable domain (other parts from reference TRBV2 and TRBJ2-7): EPEVTQTPSHQVTQMGQEVILRCVPISNHLYFYWYRQILGQKVEFLVSFYNNEISEKSEIFDDQFSVERPDGSNFTLKIRSTKLEDSAMYFCASSHRDPSRDFGPGTRLTVT.

This clone was counted between two and nine times. The V and J genes are TRBV4-1 and TRBJ1-1, with a tentative D call TRBD1 (6 bases). Germline CDR1 reads MGHRA; CDR2 reads YSYEKL. The CDR3 covers 18 residues. Deletions cut 2 bases from V and 4 bases from J, with 23 bases between. The CDR3 sequence: CASSQWAGTRGRSTEAFF. The CDR3 nucleotides read TGCGCCAGCAGCCAATGGGCGGGGACACGGGGGCGAAGCACTGAAGCTTTCTTT.

J is TRBJ2-5 and V is TRBV5-1; no clear D gene. This CDR3 comprises 15 residues. Germline V gene sequence: CDR1 SGHRS, CDR2 YFSETQ. V was pared by 4 bases and J by 2 bases, with 15 bases between. Written as DNA, the CDR3 is TGCGCCAGCAGCCGAAAGCAGGATTGGCAAGAGACCCAGTACTTC. It yields the protein CASSRKQDWQETQYF.

This clone was observed a few times. The gene calls are TRBV27 and TRBJ2-3, with 8 positions matching TRBD1. In germline, CDR1 is MNHEY, CDR2 SMNVEV (reference sequence). The ends lost 4 bases at V and 1 base at J; junction bases unmatched: 4. This CDR3 has 15 residues. The chain's CDR3 is CASSSDRAGTDTQYF. The DNA for the CDR3 is TGTGCCAGCAGTTCGGACAGGGCGGGCACAGATACGCAGTATTTT.

The chain combines TRBV11-2 with TRBJ2-2, with a tentative D call TRBD2 (5 bases). V lost 5 bases and J 1 base, leaving 23 bases between the germline ends. Germline-derived CDR1 and CDR2 are SGHAT and FQNNGV. The CDR3 runs to 19 residues. Here the CDR3 reads CASSQGRGWATLNTGELFF. CDR3 nucleotides: TGTGCCAGCAGCCAAGGTCGGGGTTGGGCAACATTGAACACCGGGGAGCTGTTTTTT.

The genes are TRBV27 and TRBJ2-3; D perhaps matches TRBD2 (5 bases). Germline V gene data show CDR1 as MNHEY and CDR2 as SMNVEV (reference sequence). CDR3 size: 12 residues. Trimming left V 5 bases short and J 10 bases short, with 13 bases between. DNA for the CDR3: TGTGCCAGCAGTATCCCCGGGGTGGCGCAGTATTTT. Its protein product is CASSIPGVAQYF.

This clone has more than one count but fewer than ten. The V call is TRBV19, the J call TRBJ2-5; 7 nucleotides agree with TRBD2. The length of the CDR3 is 17 residues. The J segment lost 2 bases and the V segment lost 6 bases, leaving 15 bases of the junction unmatched. The germline gives CDR1 LNHDA, CDR2 SQIVND (reference sequence). CDR3 protein: CASSSRRTQGGQETQYF. CDR3 DNA: TGTGCCAGTAGCTCACGTCGGACCCAGGGAGGGCAAGAGACCCAGTACTTC.

The V call is TRBV14, the J call TRBJ2-3; 10 positions agree with TRBD2. The V gene end was trimmed by 8 bases and the J gene end by 6 bases; junction bases not matched to a gene: 5. Germline V gene lookup returns CDR1 SGHDN and CDR2 FVKESK. The CDR3 is 13 amino acids. The CDR3 spells CASSSGRGDTQYF. As DNA, the CDR3 is TGTGCCAGCTCTAGCGGGAGAGGGGATACGCAGTATTTT.

V gene TRBV23-1 combines with J gene TRBJ2-7; TRBD1 agrees at 8 bases. TRBV23-1 is sorted into the ORF group, with uncertain function. V gave up 0 bases and J gave up 7 bases; unmatched junction bases: 11. The CDR3 loop spans 16 amino acids. The CDR3 sequence: CASSQSMTGVLGEQYF. CDR3 coding DNA: TGCGCCAGCAGTCAATCTATGACAGGGGTTTTGGGGGAGCAGTACTTC.